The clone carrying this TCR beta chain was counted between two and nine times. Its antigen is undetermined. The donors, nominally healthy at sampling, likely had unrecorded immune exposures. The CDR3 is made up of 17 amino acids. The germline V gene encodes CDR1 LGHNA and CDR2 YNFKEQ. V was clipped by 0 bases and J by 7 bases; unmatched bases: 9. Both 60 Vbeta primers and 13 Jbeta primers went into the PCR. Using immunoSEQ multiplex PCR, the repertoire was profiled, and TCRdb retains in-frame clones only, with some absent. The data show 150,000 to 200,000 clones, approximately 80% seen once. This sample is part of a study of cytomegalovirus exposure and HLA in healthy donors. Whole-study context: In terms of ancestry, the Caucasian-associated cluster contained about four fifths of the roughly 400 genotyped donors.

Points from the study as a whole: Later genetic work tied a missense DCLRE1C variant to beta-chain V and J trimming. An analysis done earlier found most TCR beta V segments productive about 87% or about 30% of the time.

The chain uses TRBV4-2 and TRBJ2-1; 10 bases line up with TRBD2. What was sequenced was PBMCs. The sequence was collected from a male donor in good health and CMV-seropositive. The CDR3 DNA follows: TGTGCCAGCAGCCAAGATTCCCCTAGCGGGAGTATTAATGAGCAGTTCTTC. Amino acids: CASSQDSPSGSINEQFF.